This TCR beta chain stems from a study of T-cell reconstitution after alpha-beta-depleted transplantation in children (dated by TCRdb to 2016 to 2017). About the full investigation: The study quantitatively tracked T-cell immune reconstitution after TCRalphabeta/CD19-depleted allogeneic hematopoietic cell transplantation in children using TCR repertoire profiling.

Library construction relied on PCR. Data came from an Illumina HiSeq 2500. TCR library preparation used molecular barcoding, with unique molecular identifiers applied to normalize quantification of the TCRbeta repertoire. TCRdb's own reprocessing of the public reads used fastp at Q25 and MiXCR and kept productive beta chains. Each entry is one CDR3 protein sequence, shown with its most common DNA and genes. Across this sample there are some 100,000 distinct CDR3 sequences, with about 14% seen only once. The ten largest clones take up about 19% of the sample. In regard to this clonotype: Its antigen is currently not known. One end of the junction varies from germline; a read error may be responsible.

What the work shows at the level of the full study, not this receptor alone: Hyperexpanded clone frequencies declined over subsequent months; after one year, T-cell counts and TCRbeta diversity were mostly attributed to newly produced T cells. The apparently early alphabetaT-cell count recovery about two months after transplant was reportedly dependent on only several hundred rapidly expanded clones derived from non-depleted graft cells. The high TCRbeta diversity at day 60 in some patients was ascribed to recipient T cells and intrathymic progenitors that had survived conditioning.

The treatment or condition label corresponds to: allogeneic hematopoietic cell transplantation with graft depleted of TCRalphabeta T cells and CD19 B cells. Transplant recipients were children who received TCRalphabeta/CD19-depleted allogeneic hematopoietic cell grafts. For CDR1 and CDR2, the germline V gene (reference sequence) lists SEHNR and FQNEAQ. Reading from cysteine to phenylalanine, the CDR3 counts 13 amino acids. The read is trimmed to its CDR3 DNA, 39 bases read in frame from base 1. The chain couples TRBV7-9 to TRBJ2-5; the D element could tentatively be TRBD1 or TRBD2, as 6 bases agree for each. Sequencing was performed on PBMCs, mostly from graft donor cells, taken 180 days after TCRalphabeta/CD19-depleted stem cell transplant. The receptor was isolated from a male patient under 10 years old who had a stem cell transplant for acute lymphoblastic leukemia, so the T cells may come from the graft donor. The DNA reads TGTGCCAGCAGCGCAACGAGGGGGGAGACCCGGTACTTC. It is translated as CASSATRGETRYF.